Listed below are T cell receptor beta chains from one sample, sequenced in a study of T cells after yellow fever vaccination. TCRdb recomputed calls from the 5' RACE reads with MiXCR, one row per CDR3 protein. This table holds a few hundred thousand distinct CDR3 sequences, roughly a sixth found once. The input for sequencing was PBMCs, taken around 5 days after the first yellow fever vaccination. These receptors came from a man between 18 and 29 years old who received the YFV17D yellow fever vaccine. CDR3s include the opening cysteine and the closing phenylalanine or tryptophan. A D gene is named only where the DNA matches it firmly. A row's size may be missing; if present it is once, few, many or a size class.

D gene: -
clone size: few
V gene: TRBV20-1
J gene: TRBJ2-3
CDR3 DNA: TGCAGTGCGGGAAAGCGGGCAGGGACAGATACGCAGTATTTT
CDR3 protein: CSAGKRAGTDTQYF

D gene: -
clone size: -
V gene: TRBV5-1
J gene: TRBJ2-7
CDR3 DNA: TGCGCCAGCAGCTTGTCTACGGACTCCTACGAGCAGTACTTC
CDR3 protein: CASSLSTDSYEQYF

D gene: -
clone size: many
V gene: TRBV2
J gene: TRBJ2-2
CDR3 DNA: TGTGCCAGCAGTTACGAGAACACCGGGGAGCTGTTTTTT
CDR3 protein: CASSYENTGELFF

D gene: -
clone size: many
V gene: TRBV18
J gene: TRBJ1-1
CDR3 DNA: TGTGCCAGCTCACCTCAGATGAACACTGAAGCTTTCTTT
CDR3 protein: CASSPQMNTEAFF

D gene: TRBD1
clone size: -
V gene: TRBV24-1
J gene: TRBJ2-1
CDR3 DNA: TGTGCCACCGGGACAGGGAGGAATGAGCAGTTCTTC
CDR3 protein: CATGTGRNEQFF

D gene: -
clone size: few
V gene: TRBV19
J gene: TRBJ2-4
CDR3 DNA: TGTGCCAGTAGTATGCGGGACAGCATAAACATTCAGTACTTC
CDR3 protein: CASSMRDSINIQYF

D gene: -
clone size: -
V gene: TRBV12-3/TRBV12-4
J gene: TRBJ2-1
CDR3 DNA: TGTGCCAGCAGTTGGTTTTTCGTGGGGGAATACAATGAGCAGTTCTTC
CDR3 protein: CASSWFFVGEYNEQFF

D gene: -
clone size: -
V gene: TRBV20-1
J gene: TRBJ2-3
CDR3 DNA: TGCAGTGCCCCCCGGGCGGGGCACACAGATACGCAGTATTTT
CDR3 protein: CSAPRAGHTDTQYF

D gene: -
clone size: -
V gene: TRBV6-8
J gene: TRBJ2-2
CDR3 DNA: TGTGCCAGCAGTTCCCCAACAGGGAGCAAAAATACGAACACCGGGGAGCTGTTTTTT
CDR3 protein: CASSSPTGSKNTNTGELFF

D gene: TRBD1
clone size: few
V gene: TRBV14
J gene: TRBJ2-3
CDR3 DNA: TGTGCCAGCAGCCAAGCACAGGGGGCAAATACGCAGTATTTT
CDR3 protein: CASSQAQGANTQYF

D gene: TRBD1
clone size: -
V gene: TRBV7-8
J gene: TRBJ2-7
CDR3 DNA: TGTGCCAGCAGCCACAGGGGAGACCCCTACGAGCAGTACTTC
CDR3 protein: CASSHRGDPYEQYF

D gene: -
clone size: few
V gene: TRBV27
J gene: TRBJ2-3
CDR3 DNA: TGTGCCAGCAGTTTACTGTCCTCCACAGATACGCAGTATTTT
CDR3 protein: CASSLLSSTDTQYF

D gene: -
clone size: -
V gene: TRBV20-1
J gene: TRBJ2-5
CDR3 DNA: TGCAGTGCTAGAGATGGAGTCTACCCCCAAGAGACCCAGTACTTC
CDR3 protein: CSARDGVYPQETQYF

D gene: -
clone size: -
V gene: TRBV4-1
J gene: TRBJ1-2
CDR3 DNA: TGCGCCAGCAGCGACGCTGTTGGGGGTTATGGCTACACCTTC
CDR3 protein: CASSDAVGGYGYTF

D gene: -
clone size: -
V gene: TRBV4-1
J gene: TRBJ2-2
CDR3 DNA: TGCGCCAGCAGCTTGCCGGGGCTAGGAGGGGAGCTGTTTTTT
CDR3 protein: CASSLPGLGGELFF

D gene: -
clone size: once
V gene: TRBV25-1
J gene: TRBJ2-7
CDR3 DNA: TGTGCCAGCAGTCCGAAGGGGGGGGGGTACGAGCAGTACTTC
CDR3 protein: CASSPKGGGYEQYF

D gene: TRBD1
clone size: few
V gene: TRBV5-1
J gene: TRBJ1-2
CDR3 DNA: TGCGCCAGCAGCTTGGACACAGGGGGCAGTTATGGCTACACCTTC
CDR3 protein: CASSLDTGGSYGYTF

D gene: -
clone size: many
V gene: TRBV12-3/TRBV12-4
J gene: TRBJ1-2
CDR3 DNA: TGTGCCAGCAGTTTCGACATTACTGGGTATGGCTACACCTTC
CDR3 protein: CASSFDITGYGYTF